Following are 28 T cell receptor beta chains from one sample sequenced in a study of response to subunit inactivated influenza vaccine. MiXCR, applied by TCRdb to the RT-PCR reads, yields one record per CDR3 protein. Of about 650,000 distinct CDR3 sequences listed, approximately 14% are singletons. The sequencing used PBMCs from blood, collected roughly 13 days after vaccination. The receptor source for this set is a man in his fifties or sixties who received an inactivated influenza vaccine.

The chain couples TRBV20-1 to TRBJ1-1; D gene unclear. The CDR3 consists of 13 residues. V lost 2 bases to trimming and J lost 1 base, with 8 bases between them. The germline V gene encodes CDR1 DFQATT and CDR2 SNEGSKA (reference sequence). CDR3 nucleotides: TGCAGTGCTAGAAGTAGCAGGAACACTGAAGCTTTCTTT. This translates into CSARSSRNTEAFF.

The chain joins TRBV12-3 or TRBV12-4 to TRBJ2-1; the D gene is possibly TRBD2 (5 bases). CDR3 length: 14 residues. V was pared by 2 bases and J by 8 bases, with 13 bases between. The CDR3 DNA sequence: TGTGCCAGCAGTTTATCGGACGTGGAGGATGAGCAGTTCTTC. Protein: CASSLSDVEDEQFF.

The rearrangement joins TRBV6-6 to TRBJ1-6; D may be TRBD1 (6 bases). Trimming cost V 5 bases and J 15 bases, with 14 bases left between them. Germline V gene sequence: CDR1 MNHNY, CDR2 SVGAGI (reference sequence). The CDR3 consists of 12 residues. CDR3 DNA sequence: TGTGCCAGCAGTACCGACAGGCGGTACCTCCACTTT. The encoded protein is CASSTDRRYLHF.

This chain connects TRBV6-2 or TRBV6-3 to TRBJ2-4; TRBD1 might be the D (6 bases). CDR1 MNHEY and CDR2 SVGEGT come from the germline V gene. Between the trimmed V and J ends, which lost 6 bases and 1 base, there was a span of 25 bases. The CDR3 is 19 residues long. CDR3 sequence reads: CASSRTGQGSRLAKNIQYF. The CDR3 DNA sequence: TGTGCCAGCAGCCGCACGGGACAAGGGAGCCGGTTGGCCAAAAACATTCAGTACTTC.

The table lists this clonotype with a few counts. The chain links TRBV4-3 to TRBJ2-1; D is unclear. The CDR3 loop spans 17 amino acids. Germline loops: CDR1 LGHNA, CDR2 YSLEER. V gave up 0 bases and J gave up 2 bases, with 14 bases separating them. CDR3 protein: CASSQEFIGLTYNEQFF. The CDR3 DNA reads TGCGCCAGCAGCCAAGAATTTATAGGGCTCACCTACAATGAGCAGTTCTTC.

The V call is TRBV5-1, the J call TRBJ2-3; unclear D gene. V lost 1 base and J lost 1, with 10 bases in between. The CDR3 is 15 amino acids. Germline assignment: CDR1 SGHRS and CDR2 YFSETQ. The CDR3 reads CASSLSGYGTDTQYF. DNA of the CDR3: TGCGCCAGCAGCTTGTCCGGATACGGCACAGATACGCAGTATTTT.

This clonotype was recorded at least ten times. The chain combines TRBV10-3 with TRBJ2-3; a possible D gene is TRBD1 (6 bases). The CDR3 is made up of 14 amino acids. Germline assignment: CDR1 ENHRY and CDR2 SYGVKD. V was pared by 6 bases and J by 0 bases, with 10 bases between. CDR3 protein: CAIRGTTSTDTQYF. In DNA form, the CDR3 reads TGTGCCATCAGAGGGACAACTAGCACAGATACGCAGTATTTT.

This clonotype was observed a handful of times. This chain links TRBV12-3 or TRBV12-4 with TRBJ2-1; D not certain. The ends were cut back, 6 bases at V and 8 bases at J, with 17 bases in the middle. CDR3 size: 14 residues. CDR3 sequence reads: CASRERSVVDEQFF. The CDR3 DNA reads TGTGCCAGCAGGGAACGCTCTGTCGTGGATGAGCAGTTCTTC.

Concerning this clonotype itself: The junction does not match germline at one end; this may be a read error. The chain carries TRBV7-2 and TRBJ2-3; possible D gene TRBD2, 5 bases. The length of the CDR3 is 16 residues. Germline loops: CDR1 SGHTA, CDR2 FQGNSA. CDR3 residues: CASSLWVSAGTDTQCF. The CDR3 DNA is TGTGCCAGCAGCTTATGGGTTAGCGCTGGCACAGATACGCAGTGTTTT.

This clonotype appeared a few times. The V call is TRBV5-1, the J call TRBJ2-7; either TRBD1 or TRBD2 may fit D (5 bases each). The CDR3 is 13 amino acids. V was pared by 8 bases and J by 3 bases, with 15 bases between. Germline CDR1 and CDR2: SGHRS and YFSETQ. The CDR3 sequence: CARDGDLHYEQYF. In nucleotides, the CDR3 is TGCGCCAGGGATGGGGACCTACACTACGAGCAGTACTTC. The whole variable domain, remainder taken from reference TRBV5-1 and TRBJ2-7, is KAGVTQTPRYLIKTRGQQVTLSCSPISGHRSVSWYQQTPGQGLQFLFEYFSETQRNKGNFPGRFSGRQFSNSRSEMNVSTLELGDSALYLCARDGDLHYEQYFGPGTRLTVT.

CDR3 nucleotides: TGTGCCAGCAGTTTTAGGGGGGCTGGCACCGGGGAGCTGTTTTTT. It is translated as CASSFRGAGTGELFF. The chain joins TRBV12-3 or TRBV12-4 to TRBJ2-2; either TRBD1 or TRBD2 may fit D (6 bases each). Deletions cut 3 bases from V and 4 bases from J, with 12 bases between. The CDR3 runs to 15 residues.

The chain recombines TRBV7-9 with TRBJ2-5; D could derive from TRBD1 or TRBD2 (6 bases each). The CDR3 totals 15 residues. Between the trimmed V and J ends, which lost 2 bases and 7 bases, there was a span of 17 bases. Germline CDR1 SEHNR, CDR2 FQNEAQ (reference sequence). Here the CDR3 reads CASSLSGFGGGTQYF. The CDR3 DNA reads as TGTGCCAGCAGCTTAAGCGGTTTCGGAGGGGGGACCCAGTACTTC.

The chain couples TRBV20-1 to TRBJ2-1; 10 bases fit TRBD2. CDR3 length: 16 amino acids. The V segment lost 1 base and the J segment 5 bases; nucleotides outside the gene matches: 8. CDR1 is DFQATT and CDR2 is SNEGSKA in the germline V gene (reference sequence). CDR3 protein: CSARALKSGRDNEQFF. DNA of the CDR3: TGCAGTGCTAGAGCCCTGAAGAGCGGGAGGGACAATGAGCAGTTCTTC.

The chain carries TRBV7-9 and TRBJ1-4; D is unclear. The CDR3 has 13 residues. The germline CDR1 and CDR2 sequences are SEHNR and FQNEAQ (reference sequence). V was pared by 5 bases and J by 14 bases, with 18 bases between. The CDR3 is CASSHRTVQDLFF. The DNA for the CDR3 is TGTGCCAGCAGCCACCGGACCGTCCAGGACCTGTTTTTT.

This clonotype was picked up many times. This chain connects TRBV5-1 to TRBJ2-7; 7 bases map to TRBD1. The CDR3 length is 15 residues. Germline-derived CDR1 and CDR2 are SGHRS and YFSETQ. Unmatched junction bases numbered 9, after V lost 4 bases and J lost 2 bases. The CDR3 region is CASSLVSRGTYEQYF. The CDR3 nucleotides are TGCGCCAGCAGCCTTGTATCCAGGGGGACCTACGAGCAGTACTTC.

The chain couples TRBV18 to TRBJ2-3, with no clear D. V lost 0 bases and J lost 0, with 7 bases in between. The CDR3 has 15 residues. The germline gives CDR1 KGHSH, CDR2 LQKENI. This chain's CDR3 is CASSPPSQSTDTQYF. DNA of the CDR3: TGTGCCAGCTCACCACCTTCCCAAAGCACAGATACGCAGTATTTT. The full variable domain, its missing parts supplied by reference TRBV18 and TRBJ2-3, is NAGVMQNPRHLVRRRGQEARLRCSPMKGHSHVYWYRQLPEEGLKFMVYLQKENIIDESGMPKERFSAEFPKEGPSILRIQQVVRGDSAAYFCASSPPSQSTDTQYFGPGTRLTVL.

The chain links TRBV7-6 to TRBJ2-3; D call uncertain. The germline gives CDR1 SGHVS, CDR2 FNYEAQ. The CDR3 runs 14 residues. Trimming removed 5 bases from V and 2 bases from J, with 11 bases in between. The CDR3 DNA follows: TGTGCCAGCAGCGACCACCTAGACACAGATACGCAGTATTTT. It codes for CASSDHLDTDTQYF.

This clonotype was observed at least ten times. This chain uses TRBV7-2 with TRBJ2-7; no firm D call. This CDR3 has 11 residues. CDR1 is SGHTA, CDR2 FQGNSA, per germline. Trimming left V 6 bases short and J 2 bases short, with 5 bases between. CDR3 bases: TGTGCCAGCAGTGGAGCCTACGAGCAGTACTTC. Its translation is CASSGAYEQYF.

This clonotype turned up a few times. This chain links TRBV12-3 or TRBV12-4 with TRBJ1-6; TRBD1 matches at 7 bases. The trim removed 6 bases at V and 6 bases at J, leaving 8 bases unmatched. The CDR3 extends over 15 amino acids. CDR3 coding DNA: TGTGCCAGCAGAGGGACAGACCTTCGTAATTCACCCCTCCACTTT. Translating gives CASRGTDLRNSPLHF.

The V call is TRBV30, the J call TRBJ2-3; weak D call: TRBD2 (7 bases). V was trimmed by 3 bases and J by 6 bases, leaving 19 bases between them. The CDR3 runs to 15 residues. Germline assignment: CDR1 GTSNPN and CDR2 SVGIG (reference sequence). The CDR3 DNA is TGTGCCTGGAGGGGGATTGGGGGGGCCGGGGATACGCAGTATTTT. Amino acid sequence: CAWRGIGGAGDTQYF.

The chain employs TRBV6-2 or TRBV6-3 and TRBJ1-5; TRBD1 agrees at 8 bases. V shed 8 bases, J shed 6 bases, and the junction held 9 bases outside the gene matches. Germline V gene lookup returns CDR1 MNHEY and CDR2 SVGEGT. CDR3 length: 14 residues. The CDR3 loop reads CASGETGVGQPQHF. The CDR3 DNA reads TGTGCCAGCGGAGAGACAGGGGTGGGTCAGCCCCAGCATTTT.

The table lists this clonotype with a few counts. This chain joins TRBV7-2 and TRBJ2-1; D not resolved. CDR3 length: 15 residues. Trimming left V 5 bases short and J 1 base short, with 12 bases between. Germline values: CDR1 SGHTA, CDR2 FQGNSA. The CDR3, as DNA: TGTGCCAGCAGCCCGGACGGGCATTCCTACAATGAGCAGTTCTTC. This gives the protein CASSPDGHSYNEQFF. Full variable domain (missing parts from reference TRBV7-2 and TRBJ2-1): GAGVSQSPSNKVTEKGKDVELRCDPISGHTALYWYRQSLGQGLEFLIYFQGNSAPDKSGLPSDRFSAERTGGSVSTLTIQRTQQEDSAVYLCASSPDGHSYNEQFFGPGTRLTVL.

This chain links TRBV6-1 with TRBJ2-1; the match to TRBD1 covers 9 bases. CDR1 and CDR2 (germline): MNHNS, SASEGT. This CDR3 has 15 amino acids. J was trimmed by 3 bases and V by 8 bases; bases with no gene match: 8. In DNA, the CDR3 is TGTGCCAGCTCTAAAGGACAGGGGATCTACAATGAGCAGTTCTTC. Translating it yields CASSKGQGIYNEQFF.

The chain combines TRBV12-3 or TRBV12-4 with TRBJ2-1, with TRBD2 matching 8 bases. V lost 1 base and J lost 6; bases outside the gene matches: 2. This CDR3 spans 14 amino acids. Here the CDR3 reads CASSLGAGANEQFF. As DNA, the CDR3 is TGTGCCAGCAGTTTAGGAGCGGGAGCCAATGAGCAGTTCTTC.

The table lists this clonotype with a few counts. The CDR3 reads CATSRENGEQYF. The DNA of the CDR3 is TGTGCCACCAGCAGAGAGAACGGCGAGCAGTACTTC. The chain joins TRBV15 to TRBJ2-7, with D unresolved. Trimming left V 0 bases short and J 6 bases short, with 6 bases between. Germline V gene sequence: CDR1 LNHNV, CDR2 YYDKDF (reference sequence). The CDR3 is 12 amino acids.

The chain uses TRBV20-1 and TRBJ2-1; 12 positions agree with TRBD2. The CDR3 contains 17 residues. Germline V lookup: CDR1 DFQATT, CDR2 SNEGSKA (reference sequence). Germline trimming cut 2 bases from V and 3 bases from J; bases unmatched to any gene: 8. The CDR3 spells CSARRKRTSGIYNEQFF. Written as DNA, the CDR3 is TGCAGTGCTAGACGGAAAAGGACTAGCGGGATCTACAATGAGCAGTTCTTC.

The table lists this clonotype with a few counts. The DNA of the CDR3 is TGTGCCAGCAGCCCCCGACTAGCGGGGGGCCCTTTCACAGATACGCAGTATTTT. It specifies CASSPRLAGGPFTDTQYF. The chain links TRBV11-1 to TRBJ2-3, with TRBD2 matching over 13 bases. The CDR3 loop spans 18 amino acids. Germline loops: CDR1 SGHAT, CDR2 FQDESV (reference sequence). Germline trimming cut 5 bases from V and 2 bases from J; bases unmatched to any gene: 10.

The CDR3 is CASSFVADSYNEQFF. In nucleotides, the CDR3 is TGCGCCAGCAGCTTCGTAGCGGACTCCTACAATGAGCAGTTCTTC. The J gene is TRBJ2-1, the V gene TRBV5-1, with D possibly TRBD2 on 6 matching bases. Looked up from germline, CDR1 is SGHRS and CDR2 is YFSETQ. The CDR3 consists of 15 residues. Trimming left V 2 bases short and J 0 bases short, with 9 bases between.